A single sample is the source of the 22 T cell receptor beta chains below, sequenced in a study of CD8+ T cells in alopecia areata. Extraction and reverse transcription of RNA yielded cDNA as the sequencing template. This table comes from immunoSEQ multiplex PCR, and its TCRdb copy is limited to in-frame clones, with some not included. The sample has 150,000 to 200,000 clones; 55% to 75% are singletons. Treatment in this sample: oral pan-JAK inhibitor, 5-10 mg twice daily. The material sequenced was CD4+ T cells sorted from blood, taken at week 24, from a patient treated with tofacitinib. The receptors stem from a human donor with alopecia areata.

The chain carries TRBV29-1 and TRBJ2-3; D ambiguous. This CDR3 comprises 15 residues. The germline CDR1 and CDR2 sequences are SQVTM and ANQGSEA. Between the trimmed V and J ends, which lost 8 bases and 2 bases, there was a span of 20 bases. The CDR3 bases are TGCAGCAGTGGTTTATCGGCCACAAACACAGATACGCAGTATTTT. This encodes CSSGLSATNTDTQYF.

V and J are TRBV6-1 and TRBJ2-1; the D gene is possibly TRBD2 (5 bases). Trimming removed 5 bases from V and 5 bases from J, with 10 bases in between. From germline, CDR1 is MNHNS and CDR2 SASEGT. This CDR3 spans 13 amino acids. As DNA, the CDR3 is TGTGCCAGCAGTTGGGAGCGGAACAATGAGCAGTTCTTC. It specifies CASSWERNNEQFF.

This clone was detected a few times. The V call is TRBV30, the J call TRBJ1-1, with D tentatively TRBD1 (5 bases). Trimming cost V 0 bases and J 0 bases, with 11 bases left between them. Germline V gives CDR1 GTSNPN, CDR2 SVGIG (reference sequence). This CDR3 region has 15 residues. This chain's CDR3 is CAWSVGAGMNTEAFF. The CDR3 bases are TGTGCCTGGAGTGTAGGGGCAGGGATGAACACTGAAGCTTTCTTT.

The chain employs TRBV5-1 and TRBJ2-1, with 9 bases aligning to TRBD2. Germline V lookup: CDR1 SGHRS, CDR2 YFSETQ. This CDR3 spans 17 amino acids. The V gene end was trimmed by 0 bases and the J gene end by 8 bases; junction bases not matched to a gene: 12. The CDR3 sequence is CASSLAPSGGRLDEQFF. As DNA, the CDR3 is TGCGCCAGCAGCTTGGCCCCCAGCGGGGGGCGGTTGGATGAGCAGTTCTTC. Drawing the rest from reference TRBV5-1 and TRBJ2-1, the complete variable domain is KAGVTQTPRYLIKTRGQQVTLSCSPISGHRSVSWYQQTPGQGLQFLFEYFSETQRNKGNFPGRFSGRQFSNSRSEMNVSTLELGDSALYLCASSLAPSGGRLDEQFFGPGTRLTVL.

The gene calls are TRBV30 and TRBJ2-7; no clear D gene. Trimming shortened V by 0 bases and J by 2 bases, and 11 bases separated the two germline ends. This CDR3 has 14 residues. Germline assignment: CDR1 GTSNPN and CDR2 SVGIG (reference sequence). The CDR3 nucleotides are TGTGCCTGGAGTGTAGGCGGAACTACCTACGAGCAGTACTTC. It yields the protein CAWSVGGTTYEQYF.

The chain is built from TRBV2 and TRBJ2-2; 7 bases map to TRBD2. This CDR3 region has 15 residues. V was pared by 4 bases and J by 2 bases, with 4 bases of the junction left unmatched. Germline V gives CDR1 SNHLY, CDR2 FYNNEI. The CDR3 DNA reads TGTGCCAGCAGTGCGCTAGCGGCAAACACCGGGGAGCTGTTTTTT. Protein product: CASSALAANTGELFF.

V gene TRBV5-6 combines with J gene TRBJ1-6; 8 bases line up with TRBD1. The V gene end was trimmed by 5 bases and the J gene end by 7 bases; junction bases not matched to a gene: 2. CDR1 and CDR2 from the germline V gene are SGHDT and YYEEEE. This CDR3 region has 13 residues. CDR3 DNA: TGTGCCAGCAGGGGGACAGGAAATTCACCCCTCCACTTT. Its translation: CASRGTGNSPLHF.

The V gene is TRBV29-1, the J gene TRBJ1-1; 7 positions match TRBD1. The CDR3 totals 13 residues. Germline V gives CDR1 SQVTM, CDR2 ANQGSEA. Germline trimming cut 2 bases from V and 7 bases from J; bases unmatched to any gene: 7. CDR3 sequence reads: CSVESGDRVEAFF. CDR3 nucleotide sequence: TGCAGCGTTGAAAGTGGGGACAGAGTTGAAGCTTTCTTT.

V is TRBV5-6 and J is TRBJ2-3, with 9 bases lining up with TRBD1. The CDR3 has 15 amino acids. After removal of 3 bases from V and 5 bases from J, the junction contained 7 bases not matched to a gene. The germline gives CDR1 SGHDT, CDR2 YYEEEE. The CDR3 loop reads CASSSLQGAGDTQYF. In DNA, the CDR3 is TGTGCCAGCAGCTCCTTACAGGGGGCGGGAGATACGCAGTATTTT.

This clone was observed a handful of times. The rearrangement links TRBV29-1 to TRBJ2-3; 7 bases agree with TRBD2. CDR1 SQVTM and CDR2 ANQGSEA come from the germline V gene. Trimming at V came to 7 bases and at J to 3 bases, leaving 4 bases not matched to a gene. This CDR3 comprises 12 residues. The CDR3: CSGGLETDTQYF. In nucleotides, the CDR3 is TGCAGCGGCGGACTAGAAACAGATACGCAGTATTTT.

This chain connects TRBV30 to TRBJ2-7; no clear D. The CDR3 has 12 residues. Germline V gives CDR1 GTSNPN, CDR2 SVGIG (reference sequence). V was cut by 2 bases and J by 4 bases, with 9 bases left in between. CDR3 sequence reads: CAWSWTAYEQYF. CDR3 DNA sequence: TGTGCCTGGAGTTGGACGGCATACGAGCAGTACTTC.

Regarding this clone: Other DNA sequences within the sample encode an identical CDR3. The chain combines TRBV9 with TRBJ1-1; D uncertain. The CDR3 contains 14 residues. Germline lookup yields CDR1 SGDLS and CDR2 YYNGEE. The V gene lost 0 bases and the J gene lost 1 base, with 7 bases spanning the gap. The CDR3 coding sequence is TGTGCCAGCAGCGTAGTCCCAGGGAACACTGAAGCTTTCTTT. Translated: CASSVVPGNTEAFF.

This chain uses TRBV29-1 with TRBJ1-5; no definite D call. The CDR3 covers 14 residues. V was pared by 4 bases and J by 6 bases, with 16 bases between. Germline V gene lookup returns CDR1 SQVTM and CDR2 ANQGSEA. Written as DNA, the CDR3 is TGCAGCGTTGCGGACTCCCAATCTAGTCAGCCCCAGCATTTT. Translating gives CSVADSQSSQPQHF.

CDR3 residues: CASSDRVQIYGYTF. CDR3 coding DNA: TGTGCCAGCAGTGATAGAGTACAGATCTATGGCTACACCTTC. This sequence joins TRBV2 and TRBJ1-2; D call uncertain. The CDR3 totals 14 residues. The germline gives CDR1 SNHLY, CDR2 FYNNEI. V was shortened by 3 bases and J by 4 bases, with 12 bases between the two germline ends.

CDR3 region: CASSVGSRQETQYF. The CDR3, as DNA: TGTGCCAGCAGTGTCGGCAGTCGACAAGAGACCCAGTACTTC. The chain carries TRBV2 and TRBJ2-5; D is undetermined. V lost 4 bases, J lost 2 bases, and 11 bases lay in between. Per germline, CDR1 SNHLY and CDR2 FYNNEI. The CDR3 sequence is 14 residues long.

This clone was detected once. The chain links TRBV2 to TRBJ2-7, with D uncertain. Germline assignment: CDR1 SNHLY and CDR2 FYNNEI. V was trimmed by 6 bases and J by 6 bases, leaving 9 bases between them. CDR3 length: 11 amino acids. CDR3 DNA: TGTGCCAGCAGCGTGAGTGTCGAGCAGTACTTC. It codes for CASSVSVEQYF.

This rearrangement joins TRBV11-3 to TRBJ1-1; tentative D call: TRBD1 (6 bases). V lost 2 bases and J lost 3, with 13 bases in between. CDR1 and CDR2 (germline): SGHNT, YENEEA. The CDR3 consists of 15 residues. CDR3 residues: CASSLMGGLYTEAFF. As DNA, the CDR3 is TGTGCCAGCAGCTTAATGGGGGGCCTGTACACTGAAGCTTTCTTT. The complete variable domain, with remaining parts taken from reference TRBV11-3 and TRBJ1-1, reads EAGVVQSPRYKIIEKKQPVAFWCNPISGHNTLYWYLQNLGQGPELLIRYENEEAVDDSQLPKDRFSAERLKGVDSTLKIQPAELGDSAVYLCASSLMGGLYTEAFFGQGTRLTVV.

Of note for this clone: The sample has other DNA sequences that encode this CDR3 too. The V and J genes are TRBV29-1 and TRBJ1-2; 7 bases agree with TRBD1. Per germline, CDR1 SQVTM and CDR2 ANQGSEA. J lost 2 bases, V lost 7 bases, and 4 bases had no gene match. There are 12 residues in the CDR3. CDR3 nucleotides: TGCAGCGCTGAGGACAGGAACTATGGCTACACCTTC. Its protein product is CSAEDRNYGYTF.

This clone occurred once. CDR3 sequence (DNA): TGTGCCTGGAGTGTATCCTCGGGGCTCTATGGCTACACCTTC. Amino acid sequence: CAWSVSSGLYGYTF. V and J are TRBV30 and TRBJ1-2, with D possibly matching TRBD1 (5 bases). The V gene lost 0 bases and the J gene lost 4 bases, with 12 bases spanning the gap. CDR1 and CDR2 from the germline V gene are GTSNPN and SVGIG (reference sequence). The CDR3 contains 14 residues.

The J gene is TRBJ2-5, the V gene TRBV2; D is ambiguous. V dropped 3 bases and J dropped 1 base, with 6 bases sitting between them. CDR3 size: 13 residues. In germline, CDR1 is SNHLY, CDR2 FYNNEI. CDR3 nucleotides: TGTGCCAGCAGTGACAGGAGCCAAGAGACCCAGTACTTC. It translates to CASSDRSQETQYF.

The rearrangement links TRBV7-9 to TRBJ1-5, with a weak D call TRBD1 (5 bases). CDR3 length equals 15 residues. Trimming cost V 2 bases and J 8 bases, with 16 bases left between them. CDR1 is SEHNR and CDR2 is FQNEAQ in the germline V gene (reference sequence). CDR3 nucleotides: TGTGCCAGCAGCTTATCATCGGAAGCAGGGAAGCCCCAGCATTTT. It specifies CASSLSSEAGKPQHF.

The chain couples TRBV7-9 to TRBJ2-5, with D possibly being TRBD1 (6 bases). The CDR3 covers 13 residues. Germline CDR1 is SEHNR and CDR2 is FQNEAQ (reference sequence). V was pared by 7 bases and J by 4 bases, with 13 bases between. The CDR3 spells CASNDKTGETQYF. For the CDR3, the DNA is TGTGCCAGCAACGACAAGACAGGAGAGACCCAGTACTTC.